One sample yielded the 26 T cell receptor beta chains listed below, sequenced in a study of regulatory T cells in long-lasting Graves disease. Time point specified: persistent/refractory GD, antithyroid drugs over 5 years with positive TRAb. PBMC RNA was the source of the TCR library. Building the TCR beta libraries relied on iRepertoire HTBI primers, and CDR3 regions underwent Arm-PCR. TCRdb re-derived calls from the multiplex PCR reads in MiXCR, one entry per CDR3 protein. This sample yields some 420,000 distinct CDR3 sequences, of which approximately 22% are seen a single time; about an eighth belongs to the top ten. Sequenced here: peripheral blood mononuclear cells (PBMCs), sampled when the disease was refractory, from a patient treated with antithyroid drugs. Receptor source: a female donor with Graves disease.

This clonotype was counted at least ten times. V is TRBV28 and J is TRBJ1-2; the D is unclear. The length of the CDR3 is 13 residues. The V end lost 8 bases, the J end lost 3 bases, and 13 bases lay between the germline ends. Germline V gene data show CDR1 as MDHEN and CDR2 as SYDVKM. CDR3 amino acids: CASSSGVDYGYTF. The CDR3 bases are TGTGCCAGCTCATCAGGAGTGGACTATGGCTACACCTTC.

V usage is TRBV20-1 and J usage is TRBJ2-3; 13 nucleotides agree with TRBD2. The CDR3 contains 17 residues. J gave up 1 base and V 0 bases, and 4 bases lay outside the gene matches. CDR1 and CDR2 from the germline V gene are DFQATT and SNEGSKA (reference sequence). CDR3 nucleotides: TGCAGTGCTAGAGATCTTACTAGCGGGGGGGGCACAGATACGCAGTATTTT. Amino acids: CSARDLTSGGGTDTQYF.

This clonotype was observed many times. The chain joins TRBV6-1 to TRBJ2-7, with 13 positions matching TRBD2. Germline V gene sequence: CDR1 MNHNS, CDR2 SASEGT. Germline trimming cut 6 bases from V and 5 bases from J; bases unmatched to any gene: 7. This CDR3 spans 15 amino acids. The chain's CDR3 is CASSPPTSGRHEQYF. The DNA for the CDR3 is TGTGCCAGCAGCCCCCCGACTAGCGGGAGGCACGAGCAGTACTTC.

The chain uses TRBV20-1 and TRBJ1-5, with 9 bases identical to TRBD1. The length of the CDR3 is 15 residues. Germline V lookup: CDR1 DFQATT, CDR2 SNEGSKA (reference sequence). V shed 5 bases and J 7 bases; nucleotides not matched to a gene: 12. The CDR3 DNA sequence: TGCAGTGCTCGTAGCCGGGACAGGGAATACCAGCCCCAGCATTTT. Translating gives CSARSRDREYQPQHF.

The table lists this clonotype with a few counts. This rearrangement joins TRBV19 to TRBJ2-7, with 8 bases aligning to TRBD1. CDR3 size: 14 residues. J lost 2 bases, V lost 8 bases, and 8 bases had no gene match. Per germline, CDR1 LNHDA and CDR2 SQIVND (reference sequence). Here the CDR3 DNA reads TGTGCCAGTGTCGGACAGGGACTTCCCTACGAGCAGTACTTC. Protein sequence: CASVGQGLPYEQYF.

This clonotype has at least ten counts. The rearrangement uses TRBV13 and TRBJ1-1; D uncertain. The CDR3 runs to 16 residues. In germline, CDR1 is PRHDT, CDR2 FYEKMQ (reference sequence). V dropped 6 bases and J dropped 5 bases, with 22 bases sitting between them. CDR3: CASSSSRAGLKTEAFF. CDR3 bases: TGTGCCAGCAGTTCATCCCGGGCCGGTCTTAAAACTGAAGCTTTCTTT.

This clonotype was counted only a few times. The gene calls are TRBV7-3 and TRBJ2-7, with D unclear. This CDR3 has 15 residues. CDR1 and CDR2 (germline): SGHTA, FQGTGA. Trimming took off 2 bases at V and 0 bases at J, with 11 bases between the two ends. The CDR3 nucleotides are TGTGCCAGCAGCTTATCGGCGGAGACCTCCTACGAGCAGTACTTC. Its translation: CASSLSAETSYEQYF.

This clonotype was observed a handful of times. The CDR3 DNA sequence: TGCGCCAGCAGCCCGCAGAGGACCTTGAACACTGAAGCTTTCTTT. Protein product: CASSPQRTLNTEAFF. V and J are TRBV5-1 and TRBJ1-1, with D unresolved. Between the trimmed V and J ends, which lost 4 bases and 0 bases, there was a span of 13 bases. This CDR3 is 15 amino acids long. Germline CDR1 is SGHRS and CDR2 is YFSETQ.

Details on this clonotype: Relative to the germline gene, one junction end is altered; a read error may explain this. The chain uses TRBV15 and TRBJ1-2, with D unclear. The CDR3 sequence is 15 residues long. CDR1 LNHNV and CDR2 YYDKDF come from the germline V gene (reference sequence). The DNA of the CDR3 is TGTGCCACCAGCAGAGTCGGCGCAGCTAGCTATGGCTACGCCTTC. It yields the protein CATSRVGAASYGYAF.

This clonotype has at least ten counts. V gene TRBV6-1 combines with J gene TRBJ2-5; perhaps TRBD1 as D (5 bases). The V end was cut by 0 bases, the J end by 9 bases, with 8 bases between. Germline V lookup: CDR1 MNHNS, CDR2 SASEGT. This CDR3 has 12 residues. Written as DNA, the CDR3 is TGTGCCAGCAGTGAAGCGGACACAGCCCAGTACTTC. Its translation: CASSEADTAQYF.

Many counts were recorded for this clonotype. The rearrangement joins TRBV28 to TRBJ2-2; D is undetermined. The CDR3 sequence is 12 residues long. V was shortened by 3 bases and J by 3 bases, with 2 bases between the two germline ends. Germline V CDR1 and CDR2: MDHEN, SYDVKM. CDR3: CASSFYTGELFF. In DNA, the CDR3 is TGTGCCAGCAGTTTTTACACCGGGGAGCTGTTTTTT.

This clonotype was counted a few times. The J gene is TRBJ2-5, the V gene TRBV30; TRBD2 might be the D (5 bases). V gave up 3 bases and J gave up 0 bases, with 11 bases separating them. CDR3 length: 14 amino acids. From germline, CDR1 is GTSNPN and CDR2 SVGIG (reference sequence). The chain's CDR3 is CAWSLGIYQETQYF. In DNA, the CDR3 is TGTGCCTGGAGCCTCGGGATCTACCAAGAGACCCAGTACTTC.

This clonotype was counted between two and nine times. J is TRBJ1-4 and V is TRBV10-3, with D possibly being TRBD1 (6 bases). Germline V lookup: CDR1 ENHRY, CDR2 SYGVKD. The V gene lost 5 bases and the J gene lost 6 bases, with 19 bases spanning the gap. This CDR3 region has 16 residues. The CDR3 reads CAISSQLGGVDEKLFF. The CDR3 DNA sequence: TGTGCCATCAGTTCCCAACTGGGGGGCGTGGATGAAAAACTGTTTTTT.

In this sample, this clonotype turned up many times. V and J are TRBV6-1 and TRBJ2-7, with a weak D call TRBD1 (6 bases). The CDR3 is made up of 13 amino acids. Germline-derived CDR1 and CDR2 are MNHNS and SASEGT. Trimming took off 6 bases at V and 3 bases at J, with 12 bases between the two ends. The DNA of the CDR3 is TGTGCCAGCAGCCACCGGGACAACTACGAGCAGTACTTC. Amino acid sequence: CASSHRDNYEQYF.

This clonotype showed up many times. The chain is built from TRBV7-3 and TRBJ1-1; 7 nucleotides align to TRBD1. Unmatched junction bases numbered 6, after V lost 6 bases and J lost 5 bases. Germline V gene lookup returns CDR1 SGHTA and CDR2 FQGTGA. The CDR3 loop spans 13 amino acids. The CDR3 protein is CASSPIRGTEAFF. The CDR3 DNA reads as TGTGCCAGCAGTCCAATCAGGGGGACTGAAGCTTTCTTT. Together with reference TRBV7-3 and TRBJ1-1, the CDR3 gives the full variable domain: GAGVSQTPSNKVTEKGKYVELRCDPISGHTALYWYRQSLGQGPEFLIYFQGTGAADDSGLPNDRFFAVRPEGSVSTLKIQRTERGDSAVYLCASSPIRGTEAFFGQGTRLTVV.

This clonotype was observed many times. The chain employs TRBV19 and TRBJ1-1; no clear D gene. Germline V CDR1 and CDR2: LNHDA, SQIVND (reference sequence). V lost 5 bases and J 4 bases, leaving 8 bases between the germline ends. This CDR3 has 12 amino acids. CDR3 DNA: TGTGCCAGTAGTGTGGGTGGCACTGAAGCTTTCTTT. Translated: CASSVGGTEAFF.

This clonotype was observed many times. The V call is TRBV5-1, the J call TRBJ1-2; 9 bases map to TRBD1. CDR1 is SGHRS and CDR2 is YFSETQ in the germline V gene. CDR3 length: 15 amino acids. With 2 bases clipped from V and 4 bases from J, the junction kept 6 bases outside the gene matches. Here the CDR3 DNA reads TGCGCCAGCAGCTTACGGACAGGGGAAGGCTATGGCTACACCTTC. Its translation is CASSLRTGEGYGYTF.

This clonotype was seen a few times. The gene calls are TRBV11-3 and TRBJ2-7, with a possible D match to TRBD2 (5 bases). This CDR3 comprises 15 residues. The germline V gene has CDR1 SGHNT and CDR2 YENEEA. Deletions cut 5 bases from V and 7 bases from J, with 21 bases between. CDR3 nucleotide sequence: TGTGCCAGCAGCCCCACGGAGGTCCAGGTGGGTGAGCAGTACTTC. It translates to CASSPTEVQVGEQYF.

This clonotype occurred a few times. The chain employs TRBV18 and TRBJ1-5, with a weak D call TRBD1 (5 bases). CDR3 length equals 17 residues. Germline CDR1 reads KGHSH; CDR2 reads LQKENI. The germline V and J ends were trimmed by 2 bases and 7 bases, with 21 bases remaining between them. DNA for the CDR3: TGTGCCAGCTCACCAGCCCGGCCAGGGCTGGGGGGGCAGCCCCAGCATTTT. Its protein product is CASSPARPGLGGQPQHF.

This chain links TRBV19 with TRBJ1-1; D not resolved. V lost 0 bases and J lost 1, with 12 bases in between. Germline lookup yields CDR1 LNHDA and CDR2 SQIVND (reference sequence). The CDR3 runs to 16 residues. CDR3 bases: TGTGCCAGTAGTATAGAAAGGATCGGAGGGAACACTGAAGCTTTCTTT. It translates to CASSIERIGGNTEAFF.

This clonotype showed up many times. The chain employs TRBV5-8 and TRBJ1-2; D call uncertain. With 3 bases removed from V and 3 bases from J, the gap between germline ends came to 9 bases. The germline V gene encodes CDR1 SGHTS and CDR2 YDEGEE. CDR3 length: 13 amino acids. CDR3 coding DNA: TGTGCCAGCAGCTCGGCAGCCTACTATGGCTACACCTTC. Translating gives CASSSAAYYGYTF. Together with reference TRBV5-8 and TRBJ1-2, the CDR3 gives the full variable domain: EAGVTQSPTHLIKTRGQQATLRCSPISGHTSVYWYQQALGLGLQFLLWYDEGEERNRGNFPPRFSGRQFPNYSSELNVNALELEDSALYLCASSSAAYYGYTFGSGTRLTVV.

This clonotype was counted at least ten times. The chain uses TRBV28 and TRBJ1-5, with D tentatively TRBD1 (5 bases). V was trimmed by 5 bases and J by 9 bases, leaving 20 bases between them. The CDR3 spans 15 residues. Germline assignment: CDR1 MDHEN and CDR2 SYDVKM. The CDR3 region has the DNA TGTGCCAGCAGTACCCCATTGGGGCTGACCGGGCCCCAGCATTTT. This sequence encodes CASSTPLGLTGPQHF.

This clonotype was picked up many times. The V and J genes are TRBV9 and TRBJ1-2; D is perhaps TRBD1 (5 bases). Trimming pared 0 bases from V and 6 bases from J, leaving 9 bases between. From germline, CDR1 is SGDLS and CDR2 YYNGEE. CDR3 length: 13 residues. CDR3 residues: CASSVDEGNGYTF. For the CDR3, the DNA is TGTGCCAGCAGCGTAGATGAGGGGAATGGCTACACCTTC.

This chain connects TRBV30 to TRBJ1-5; D might be TRBD1 (6 bases). The V end was cut by 8 bases, the J end by 2 bases, with 13 bases between. CDR1 is GTSNPN and CDR2 is SVGIG in the germline V gene (reference sequence). The CDR3 is 13 residues long. The DNA for the CDR3 is TGTGCCCTTAGTGGGGGCGGCAATCAGCCCCAGCATTTT. Its translation: CALSGGGNQPQHF.

A word on this clonotype: A much bigger clone sits one base away, suggesting this may be a read error. This chain joins TRBV10-3 and TRBJ2-2; TRBD1 matches 8 bases. After removal of 2 bases from V and 4 bases from J, the junction contained 0 bases not matched to a gene. Per the germline V gene, CDR1 is ENHRY and CDR2 is SYGVKD. This CDR3 is 14 amino acids long. As DNA, the CDR3 is TGTGCCATCAGTGAGGACAGGGGCACCGGGGAGCTGTTTTTT. Protein: CAISEDRGTGELFF.

The chain uses TRBV7-9 and TRBJ2-6; 9 bases agree with TRBD1. The CDR3 contains 17 residues. Trimming cost V 3 bases and J 0 bases; bases outside gene matches: 3. Per the germline V gene, CDR1 is SEHNR and CDR2 is FQNEAQ (reference sequence). The CDR3 region is CASSLGTGSSGANVLTF. As DNA, the CDR3 is TGTGCCAGCAGCTTGGGGACAGGGAGCTCTGGGGCCAACGTCCTGACTTTC.